This entry lists 8 T cell receptor beta chains sequenced from one sample in a study of post-analysis software for immune sequencing data. Study results and caveats: Elevated frequency relative to controls characterized roughly five TRBV segments in patients, TRBV5-6, TRBV5-1 and TRBV20-1 among them.

Incorporated into the TCR beta cDNA libraries were unique molecular identifiers, which served to reduce PCR and sequencing biases. TCRdb re-derived calls from the PCR reads in MiXCR, one entry per CDR3 protein. This sample carries approximately 730,000 distinct CDR3 sequences, roughly 27% of them seen once, and the ten largest clones take under 0.7%. What these receptors recognize is not known. Sequencing was done on a sample of blood. The source of these receptors is a girl aged 10 to 17 with multiple sclerosis.

The V call is TRBV20-1, the J call TRBJ2-5; TRBD2 is a possible D gene (5 bases). This CDR3 region has 13 residues. Trimming cost V 6 bases and J 4 bases, with 15 bases left between them. From germline, CDR1 is DFQATT and CDR2 SNEGSKA (reference sequence). CDR3 sequence reads: CSANAYRGETQYF. CDR3 nucleotides: TGCAGTGCCAATGCCTATCGGGGAGAGACCCAGTACTTC.

The chain has TRBV5-1 and TRBJ2-7; D might be TRBD2 (6 bases). The V gene's germline CDR1 is SGHRS and CDR2 YFSETQ. The CDR3 consists of 14 residues. V gave up 5 bases and J gave up 2 bases, with 14 bases separating them. The CDR3 DNA is TGCGCCAGCAGTTCCGGACTACCGACCTACGAGCAGTACTTC. Its translation is CASSSGLPTYEQYF.

The V gene is TRBV20-1, the J gene TRBJ2-1, with D perhaps matching TRBD2 (6 bases). CDR1 is DFQATT and CDR2 is SNEGSKA in the germline V gene (reference sequence). V was cut by 3 bases and J by 13 bases, with 22 bases left in between. This CDR3 region has 14 residues. CDR3: CSARSGDPQATQFF. In DNA, the CDR3 is TGCAGTGCTAGGTCGGGGGATCCCCAAGCGACCCAGTTCTTC.

The chain couples TRBV2 to TRBJ2-4; D is unresolved. V was clipped by 6 bases and J by 0 bases, with 12 bases between them. CDR1 and CDR2 (germline): SNHLY, FYNNEI. There are 15 residues in the CDR3. For the CDR3, the DNA is TGTGCCAGCAGGATGGAACTTCTAGCCAAAAACATTCAGTACTTC. Protein: CASRMELLAKNIQYF.

The chain links TRBV20-1 to TRBJ2-1, with TRBD2 identical over 9 bases. J gave up 2 bases and V 5 bases, and 4 bases lay outside the gene matches. The CDR3 consists of 14 residues. Germline lookup yields CDR1 DFQATT and CDR2 SNEGSKA (reference sequence). The CDR3 nucleotides read TGCAGTGCTCCCAGCGGGAGGCCCTACAATGAGCAGTTCTTC. Encoded protein: CSAPSGRPYNEQFF.

By share, this clonotype counts as medium-sized. J is TRBJ2-7 and V is TRBV12-3 or TRBV12-4, with 10 bases identical to TRBD1. The ends lost 7 bases at V and 5 bases at J; junction bases unmatched: 8. CDR3 size: 14 residues. CDR3 loop: CASTDRDRGHEQYF. CDR3 DNA: TGTGCCAGCACCGACCGGGACAGGGGCCACGAGCAGTACTTC.

Ten or more counts support this clonotype. This sequence joins TRBV29-1 and TRBJ2-3; D tentatively reads TRBD1 or TRBD2 (6 bases each). The germline V gene encodes CDR1 SQVTM and CDR2 ANQGSEA. V lost 4 bases and J 4 bases, leaving 15 bases between the germline ends. CDR3 length: 14 residues. The CDR3 here is CSVAGAYASDTQYF. The DNA for the CDR3 is TGCAGCGTTGCGGGGGCATACGCCTCAGATACGCAGTATTTT.

This clonotype occurred a few times. This chain connects TRBV7-2 to TRBJ1-4; D unclear. There are 15 residues in the CDR3. The germline V gene encodes CDR1 SGHTA and CDR2 FQGNSA. The V gene lost 3 bases and the J gene lost 3 bases, with 11 bases spanning the gap. CDR3 sequence reads: CASSFLGQSNEKLFF. The CDR3 DNA reads as TGTGCCAGCAGCTTTCTAGGGCAGTCTAATGAAAAACTGTTTTTT. Together with reference TRBV7-2 and TRBJ1-4, the CDR3 gives the full variable domain: GAGVSQSPSNKVTEKGKDVELRCDPISGHTALYWYRQSLGQGLEFLIYFQGNSAPDKSGLPSDRFSAERTGGSVSTLTIQRTQQEDSAVYLCASSFLGQSNEKLFFGSGTQLSVL.